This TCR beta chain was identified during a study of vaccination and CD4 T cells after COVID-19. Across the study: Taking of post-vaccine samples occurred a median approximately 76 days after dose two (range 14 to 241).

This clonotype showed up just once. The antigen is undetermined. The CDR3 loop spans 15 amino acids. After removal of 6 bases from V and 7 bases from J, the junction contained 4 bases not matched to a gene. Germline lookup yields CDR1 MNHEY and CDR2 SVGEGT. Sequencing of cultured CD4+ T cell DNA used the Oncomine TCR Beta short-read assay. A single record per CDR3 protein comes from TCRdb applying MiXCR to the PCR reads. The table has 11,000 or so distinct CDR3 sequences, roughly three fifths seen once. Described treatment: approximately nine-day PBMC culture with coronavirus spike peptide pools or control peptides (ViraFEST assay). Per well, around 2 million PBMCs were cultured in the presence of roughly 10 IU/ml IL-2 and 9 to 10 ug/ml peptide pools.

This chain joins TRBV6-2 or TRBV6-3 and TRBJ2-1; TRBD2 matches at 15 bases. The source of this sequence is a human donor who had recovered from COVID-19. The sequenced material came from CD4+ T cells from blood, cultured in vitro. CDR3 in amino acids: CASSRTSGRANEQFF. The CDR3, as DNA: TGTGCCAGCAGCCGGACTAGCGGGAGGGCAAATGAGCAGTTCTTC.